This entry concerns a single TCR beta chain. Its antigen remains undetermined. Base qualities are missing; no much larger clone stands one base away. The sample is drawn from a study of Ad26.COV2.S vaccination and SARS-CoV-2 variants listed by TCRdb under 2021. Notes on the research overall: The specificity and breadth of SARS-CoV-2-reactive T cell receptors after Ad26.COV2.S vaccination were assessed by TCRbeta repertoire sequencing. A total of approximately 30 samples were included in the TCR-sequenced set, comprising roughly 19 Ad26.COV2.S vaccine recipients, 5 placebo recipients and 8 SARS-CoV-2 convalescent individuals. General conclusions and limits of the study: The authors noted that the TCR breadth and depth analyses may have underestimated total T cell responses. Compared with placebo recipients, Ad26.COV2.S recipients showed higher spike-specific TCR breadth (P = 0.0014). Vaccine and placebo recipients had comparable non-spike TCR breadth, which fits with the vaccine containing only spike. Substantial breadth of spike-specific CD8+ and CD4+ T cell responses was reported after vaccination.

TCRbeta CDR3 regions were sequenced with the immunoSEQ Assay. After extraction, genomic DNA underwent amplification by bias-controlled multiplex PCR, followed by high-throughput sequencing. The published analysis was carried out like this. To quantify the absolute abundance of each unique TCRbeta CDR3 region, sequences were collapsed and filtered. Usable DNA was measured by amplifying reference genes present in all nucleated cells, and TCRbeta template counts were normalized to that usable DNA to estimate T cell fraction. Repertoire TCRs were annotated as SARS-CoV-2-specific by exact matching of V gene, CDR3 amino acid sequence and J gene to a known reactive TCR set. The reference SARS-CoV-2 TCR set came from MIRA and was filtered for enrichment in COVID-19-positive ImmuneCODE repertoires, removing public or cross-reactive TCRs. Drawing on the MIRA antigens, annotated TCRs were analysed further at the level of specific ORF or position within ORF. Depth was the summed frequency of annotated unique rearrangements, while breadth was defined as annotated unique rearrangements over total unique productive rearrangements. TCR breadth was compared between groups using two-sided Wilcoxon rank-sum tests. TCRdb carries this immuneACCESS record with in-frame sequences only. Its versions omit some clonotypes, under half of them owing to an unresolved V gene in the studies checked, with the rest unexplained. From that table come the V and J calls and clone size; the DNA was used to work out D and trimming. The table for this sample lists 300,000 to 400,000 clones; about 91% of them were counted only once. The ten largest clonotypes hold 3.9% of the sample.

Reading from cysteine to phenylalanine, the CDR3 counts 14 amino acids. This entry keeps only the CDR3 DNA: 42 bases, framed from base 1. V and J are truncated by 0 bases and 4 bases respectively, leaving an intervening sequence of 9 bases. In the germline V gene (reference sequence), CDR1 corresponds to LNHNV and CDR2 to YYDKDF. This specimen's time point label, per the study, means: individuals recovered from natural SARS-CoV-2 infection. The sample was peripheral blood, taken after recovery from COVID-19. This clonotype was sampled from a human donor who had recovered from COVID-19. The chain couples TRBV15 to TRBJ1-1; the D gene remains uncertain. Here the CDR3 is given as CATSREVVATEAFF. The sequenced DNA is TGTGCCACCAGCAGAGAGGTTGTGGCCACTGAAGCTTTCTTT.